The clone carrying this T cell receptor (beta chain) was counted at least ten times. Antigen specificity is unknown. Trimming shortened V by 4 bases and J by 9 bases, and 16 bases separated the two germline ends. Germline V CDR1 and CDR2: SGHAT, FQNNGV. The CDR3 is 15 residues long. Amplification from RNA transcripts yielded the TCR beta CDR3 regions. HTBI primers were employed in first-round RT-PCR, then a second-round multiplex PCR followed. TCRdb redid the calling of the multiplex PCR reads with MiXCR, one entry per CDR3 protein. The repertoire holds roughly 600,000 distinct CDR3 sequences, with about two fifths as singletons. This sample stems from a study of Graves' ophthalmopathy and Graves' hyperthyroidism. Pregnant or lactating patients and those with other autoimmune diseases or uncontrolled infections were excluded. Study results and caveats: Ophthalmopathy progression was predicted by the model at less than 71% sensitivity and approximately 72% specificity.

The chain employs TRBV11-2 and TRBJ1-6; possibly TRBD1 for D (6 bases). This TCR derives from an adult man with Graves' hyperthyroidism. The sequenced sample was peripheral blood or thyroid tissue (not recorded which). The CDR3 is CASSSYRVGSSPLHF. The CDR3 region has the DNA TGTGCCAGCAGCTCCTACAGGGTAGGGAGTTCACCCCTCCACTTT.